The rows below give T cell receptor beta chains drawn from one sample of a study of regulatory T cells in long-lasting Graves disease. TCRdb analysed the multiplex PCR reads with MiXCR anew, one entry per CDR3 protein. Altogether about 450,000 distinct CDR3 sequences are present, approximately 14% being singletons, with the ten largest covering roughly 18%. The same data also went into a second study, on T cells in Graves' hyperthyroidism and ophthalmopathy.

The specimen comprised peripheral blood mononuclear cells (PBMCs), sampled at new diagnosis, from a patient treated with antithyroid drugs. These receptors were taken from a woman between 50 and 59 years old with Graves disease. Each CDR3 is given with its conserved first and last residue. D genes are given only for firm matches. The size field is filled for only some rows; it gives once, few, many or a size class.

j_gene,abundance,d_gene,len,v_gene,CDR3aa,CDR3nt
TRBJ2-1,many,.,13,TRBV3-1,CASSDRSYDEQFF,TGTGCCAGCAGCGATCGGAGTTACGATGAGCAGTTCTTC
TRBJ2-3,many,TRBD2,16,TRBV20-1,CSAGTSGRRSTDTQYF,TGCAGTGCTGGGACTAGCGGGAGGAGAAGCACAGATACGCAGTATTTT
TRBJ2-1,.,TRBD2,15,TRBV30,CAWSVLLAGNNEQFF,TGTGCCTGGAGTGTACTGCTAGCGGGAAACAATGAGCAGTTCTTC
TRBJ2-7,.,TRBD2,14,TRBV19,CASSMRGRADEQYF,TGTGCCAGTAGTATGCGCGGGAGGGCCGACGAGCAGTACTTC
TRBJ2-2,.,.,15,TRBV5-1,CASSLTQGYTGELFF,TGCGCCAGCAGTCTAACACAGGGTTACACCGGGGAGCTGTTTTTT
TRBJ2-7,many,.,12,TRBV30,CAWSVGPSKQYF,TGTGCCTGGAGTGTGGGCCCTTCTAAGCAGTACTTC
TRBJ2-4,once,.,12,TRBV14,CASSQKEYIQYF,TGTGCCAGCAGCCAAAAGGAGTACATTCAGTACTTC
TRBJ2-3,.,TRBD1,14,TRBV20-1,CSAKTGGGTDTQYF,TGCAGTGCTAAAACAGGGGGCGGCACAGATACGCAGTATTTT
TRBJ2-1,many,TRBD2,16,TRBV12-3/TRBV12-4,CASRISGLAGVGEQFF,TGTGCCAGCAGAATATCGGGACTAGCGGGAGTGGGGGAGCAGTTCTTC
TRBJ2-7,.,TRBD1,17,TRBV4-2,CASSQGRGTGGAYEQYF,TGTGCCAGCAGCCAAGGGCGGGGGACAGGGGGGGCCTACGAGCAGTACTTC
TRBJ2-3,many,TRBD2,17,TRBV2,CASSALGTSGSTDTQYF,TGTGCCAGCAGTGCCCTCGGGACTAGCGGGAGCACAGATACGCAGTATTTT
TRBJ2-3,few,TRBD2,15,TRBV3-1,CASSRRLAGVVAQYF,TGTGCCAGCAGTCGCCGACTAGCGGGAGTAGTTGCGCAGTATTTT
TRBJ2-1,few,TRBD2,15,TRBV19,CASSMTSGTVGEQFF,TGTGCCAGTAGCATGACTAGCGGGACAGTCGGTGAGCAGTTCTTC
TRBJ2-7,few,TRBD2,18,TRBV7-9,CASSLTSRPSGSSYEQYF,TGTGCCAGCAGCTTAACCTCCCGGCCTAGCGGGAGCTCCTACGAGCAGTACTTC
TRBJ2-7,.,TRBD2,18,TRBV9,CASSAAGGSSSTFYEQYF,TGTGCCAGCAGCGCAGCGGGAGGGTCTAGTTCAACTTTCTACGAGCAGTACTTC
TRBJ2-4,many,.,14,TRBV12-3/TRBV12-4,CASSLGPGAGIQYF,TGTGCCAGCAGTTTAGGCCCAGGGGCTGGCATTCAGTACTTC
TRBJ2-3,.,TRBD2,14,TRBV19,CATEAGAGADTQYF,TGTGCCACGGAAGCGGGAGCAGGGGCAGATACGCAGTATTTT
TRBJ2-7,many,TRBD2,15,TRBV18,CASSPTRLAGDEQYF,TGTGCCAGCTCACCAACGCGACTAGCGGGAGATGAGCAGTACTTC
TRBJ2-1,many,TRBD2,16,TRBV7-6,CASSVGTSGLYNEQFF,TGTGCCAGCAGCGTGGGGACTAGCGGCCTCTACAATGAGCAGTTCTTC
TRBJ2-1,many,.,11,TRBV20-1,CSANPYNEQFF,TGCAGTGCTAACCCCTACAATGAGCAGTTCTTC
TRBJ2-7,many,.,15,TRBV11-2,CASSFGMGNHYEQYF,TGTGCCAGCAGCTTCGGGATGGGAAATCACTACGAGCAGTACTTC
TRBJ2-1,many,TRBD2,14,TRBV11-3,CASSLGTSGLEQFF,TGTGCCAGCAGCTTGGGGACTAGCGGACTTGAGCAGTTCTTC
TRBJ2-7,few,TRBD2,15,TRBV27,CASSFERGASYEQYF,TGTGCCAGCAGTTTCGAGCGGGGGGCCTCCTACGAGCAGTACTTC
TRBJ2-7,many,.,14,TRBV27,CASSFGRGAYEQYF,TGTGCCAGCAGTTTCGGGAGAGGTGCTTACGAGCAGTACTTC
TRBJ2-7,many,TRBD1,20,TRBV28,CASSELFWTGAQEDSYEQYF,TGTGCCAGCAGTGAACTATTCTGGACAGGGGCCCAGGAGGACTCCTACGAGCAGTACTTC
TRBJ2-7,many,.,12,TRBV5-1,CASSEGPYEQYF,TGCGCCAGCAGCGAGGGCCCCTACGAGCAGTACTTC
TRBJ2-3,.,.,13,TRBV10-3,CAISGQNTDTQYF,TGTGCCATCAGTGGACAGAACACAGATACGCAGTATTTT
TRBJ2-1,many,.,12,TRBV5-4,CASSWGYNEQFF,TGTGCCAGCAGCTGGGGATACAATGAGCAGTTCTTC